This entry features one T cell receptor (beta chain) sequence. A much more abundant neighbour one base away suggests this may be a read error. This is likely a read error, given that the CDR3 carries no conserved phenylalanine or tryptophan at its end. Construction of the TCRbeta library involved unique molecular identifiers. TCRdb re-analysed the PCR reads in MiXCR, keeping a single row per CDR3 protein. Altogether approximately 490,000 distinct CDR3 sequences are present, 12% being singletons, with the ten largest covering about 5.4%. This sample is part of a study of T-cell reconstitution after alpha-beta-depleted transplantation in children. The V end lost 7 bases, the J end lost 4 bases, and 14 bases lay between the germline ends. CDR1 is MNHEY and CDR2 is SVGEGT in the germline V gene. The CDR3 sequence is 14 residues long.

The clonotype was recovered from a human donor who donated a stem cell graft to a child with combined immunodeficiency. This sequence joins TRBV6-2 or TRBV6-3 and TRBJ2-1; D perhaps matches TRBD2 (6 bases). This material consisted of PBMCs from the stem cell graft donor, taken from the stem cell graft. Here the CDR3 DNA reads TGTGCCAGCACTCGCCCGGGACTTTACAATGAGCAGTTCTCC. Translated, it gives CASTRPGLYNEQFS.